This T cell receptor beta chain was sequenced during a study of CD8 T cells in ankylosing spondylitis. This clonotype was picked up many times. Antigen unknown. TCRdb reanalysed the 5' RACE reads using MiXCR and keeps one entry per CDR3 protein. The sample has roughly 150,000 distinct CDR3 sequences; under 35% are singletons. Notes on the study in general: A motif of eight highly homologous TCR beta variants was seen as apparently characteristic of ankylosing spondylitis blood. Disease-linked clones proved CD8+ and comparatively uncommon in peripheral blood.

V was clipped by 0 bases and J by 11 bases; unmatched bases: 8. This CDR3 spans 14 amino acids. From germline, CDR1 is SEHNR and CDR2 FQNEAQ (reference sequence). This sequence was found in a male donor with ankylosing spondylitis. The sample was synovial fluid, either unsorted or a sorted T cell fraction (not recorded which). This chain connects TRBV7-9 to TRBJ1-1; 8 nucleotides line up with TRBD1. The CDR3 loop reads CASSLAGTGGAAFF. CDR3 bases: TGTGCCAGCAGCTTAGCGGGGACAGGTGGAGCGGCTTTCTTT.